This TCR beta chain was obtained from a study of blood T cells in healthy people across ages. Study-wide findings and caveats: Comparison with aged donors showed that long-lived donors had more naive CD4+ cells and higher diversity.

This clonotype was picked up one time. Its specificity is unknown. Germline V lookup: CDR1 SGDLS, CDR2 YYNGEE. V lost 0 bases and J lost 7, with 4 bases in between. CDR3 length equals 12 residues. PCR was performed a second time for about 6 to 11 cycles using a sample-barcoded 5' primer and a J-beta primer mix. One entry per CDR3 protein results from TCRdb running MiXCR on the 5' RACE reads. This table has 650,000 to 1,000,000 distinct CDR3 sequences, roughly 34% appearing once. The sequenced sample was blood. This sequence originates from a man between 18 and 35 years old in good health. The rearrangement joins TRBV9 to TRBJ2-2; D uncertain. CDR3 protein: CASSVEGGELFF. CDR3 coding DNA: TGTGCCAGCAGCGTAGAGGGCGGGGAGCTGTTTTTT.